This T cell receptor (beta chain) stems from a study of blood T cell repertoires in COVID-19. In the original workflow: Amplification of reference gene primers was used by the study to estimate nucleated cell counts. Profiled with immunoSEQ multiplex PCR; TCRdb holds only in-frame clones, not every one. D and trimming were read from the DNA, whereas the V and J calls and clone size are those reported in that table. This sample yields more than 350,000 clones, of which approximately 88% are seen a single time; around 3% belongs to the top ten. This sequence originates from a woman in her 30s with COVID-19, enrolled during active disease. Sequencing was performed on peripheral blood.

CDR3 DNA sequence: TGTGCCTGGCGCTTGGGGCTCGGAAAACTGTTTTTT. Protein product: CAWRLGLGKLFF. This chain links TRBV30 with TRBJ1-4; possible D gene TRBD1, 5 bases. The germline gives CDR1 GTSNPN, CDR2 SVGIG (reference sequence). Deletions cut 5 bases from V and 10 bases from J, with 14 bases between. The CDR3 runs to 12 residues.